The 21 T cell receptor beta chains reported below all come from one sample, sequenced in a study of blood T cell repertoires in COVID-19. Assay: immunoSEQ multiplex PCR; the TCRdb copy retains only in-frame clones and omits some. The sample lists 200,000 to 250,000 clones, about 85% seen once, with roughly 2.8% in the top ten. Sequencing was done on a sample of peripheral blood. The receptors shown here come from a man between 45 and 60 years old who had recovered from COVID-19.

The rearrangement links TRBV7-9 to TRBJ1-4; 11 positions match TRBD1. CDR3 length equals 19 residues. Germline CDR1 reads SEHNR; CDR2 reads FQNEAQ (reference sequence). V dropped 0 bases and J dropped 5; count of bases not matched to a gene: 11. Here the CDR3 reads CASSLAVKSGQGANEKLFF. The CDR3 DNA reads as TGTGCCAGCAGCTTAGCGGTTAAGAGTGGACAGGGGGCGAATGAAAAACTGTTTTTT.

This chain links TRBV7-9 with TRBJ2-1, with 10 positions matching TRBD2. With V trimmed by 6 bases and J by 0 bases, 14 bases remained unmatched. The CDR3 sequence is 19 residues long. Germline V CDR1 and CDR2: SEHNR, FQNEAQ (reference sequence). The CDR3: CASSRRSSGGSRSYNEQFF. The CDR3 DNA sequence: TGTGCCAGCAGTCGACGAAGTAGCGGGGGGTCCCGCTCCTACAATGAGCAGTTCTTC.

The CDR3 is CASSFQPPTGGMSVFEQYF. The CDR3 bases are TGTGCCAGCAGTTTTCAACCTCCCACAGGGGGCATGTCAGTCTTCGAGCAGTACTTC. The chain has TRBV27 and TRBJ2-7; 9 bases agree with TRBD1. Germline V gene lookup returns CDR1 MNHEY and CDR2 SMNVEV (reference sequence). With 3 bases clipped from V and 6 bases from J, the junction kept 21 bases outside the gene matches. The CDR3 covers 19 residues.

The V call is TRBV27, the J call TRBJ1-1; D is unresolved. Germline CDR1 and CDR2: MNHEY and SMNVEV (reference sequence). V lost 6 bases and J 0 bases, leaving 8 bases between the germline ends. There are 13 residues in the CDR3. Here the CDR3 DNA reads TGTGCCAGCAGAAAGAGCCTGAACACTGAAGCTTTCTTT. Protein: CASRKSLNTEAFF.

The sample holds one count of this clone. The CDR3 DNA follows: TGTGCCAGCTCTAGCGGGAGGGCGTTGGACGAGCAGTACTTC. As protein: CASSSGRALDEQYF. J is TRBJ2-7 and V is TRBV6-5, with 12 bases aligning to TRBD2. V was clipped by 8 bases and J by 5 bases; unmatched bases: 7. Germline assignment: CDR1 MNHEY and CDR2 SVGAGI. The CDR3 covers 14 residues.

The chain has TRBV18 and TRBJ2-4, with 10 bases matching TRBD2. Germline lookup yields CDR1 KGHSH and CDR2 LQKENI. The CDR3 sequence is 17 residues long. V gave up 3 bases and J gave up 3 bases; unmatched junction bases: 8. This chain's CDR3 is CASSPSLAGVGKNIQYF. The CDR3 nucleotides are TGTGCCAGCTCACCGAGTCTAGCGGGAGTAGGCAAAAACATTCAGTACTTC.

The chain couples TRBV6-6 to TRBJ2-3, with unresolved D. Germline-derived CDR1 and CDR2 are MNHNY and SVGAGI (reference sequence). V was cut by 0 bases and J by 2 bases, with 12 bases left in between. This CDR3 has 16 amino acids. The CDR3 DNA reads as TGTGCCAGCAGTTACTCAAGGCCGGGTTCCACAGATACGCAGTATTTT. Protein sequence: CASSYSRPGSTDTQYF.

V is TRBV18 and J is TRBJ2-1; D remains unclear. CDR1 and CDR2 from the germline V gene are KGHSH and LQKENI. V shed 2 bases and J shed 5 bases, with 10 bases lying between them. The CDR3 contains 14 residues. The CDR3 is CASSPVTLNNEQFF. CDR3 in DNA: TGTGCCAGCTCACCAGTGACTCTTAACAATGAGCAGTTCTTC.

The chain employs TRBV9 and TRBJ2-2, with 8 bases lining up with TRBD2. The J segment lost 1 base and the V segment lost 3 bases, leaving 2 bases of the junction unmatched. In germline, CDR1 is SGDLS, CDR2 YYNGEE. The CDR3 has 15 amino acids. Written as DNA, the CDR3 is TGTGCCAGCAGCGGGGGACTAGAGAACACCGGGGAGCTGTTTTTT. Its translation is CASSGGLENTGELFF.

This chain links TRBV28 with TRBJ2-1; 9 bases map to TRBD1. The CDR3 has 16 amino acids. V dropped 5 bases and J dropped 4; count of bases not matched to a gene: 9. Germline V gene data show CDR1 as MDHEN and CDR2 as SYDVKM. Here the CDR3 reads CASSTTGTGKYNEQFF. CDR3 in DNA: TGTGCCAGCAGTACCACCGGGACAGGGAAATACAATGAGCAGTTCTTC.

The V and J genes are TRBV14 and TRBJ2-7; the match to TRBD2 covers 11 bases. Germline V gene sequence: CDR1 SGHDN, CDR2 FVKESK. The CDR3 contains 15 residues. Unmatched junction bases numbered 2, after V lost 1 base and J lost 3 bases. In DNA, the CDR3 is TGTGCCAGCAGCCAAGGACTAGCGGGGAACTACGAGCAGTACTTC. This sequence encodes CASSQGLAGNYEQYF.

This chain's CDR3 is CASSAGLADSYEQYF. The CDR3 DNA reads TGTGCCAGCAGCGCGGGACTAGCGGACTCCTACGAGCAGTACTTC. V and J are TRBV5-4 and TRBJ2-7, with 11 positions matching TRBD2. Looked up from germline, CDR1 is SGHNT and CDR2 is YYREEE (reference sequence). The V and J ends lost 4 bases and 0 bases, in that order; junction bases with no gene match: 3. This CDR3 is built from 15 residues.

V and J are TRBV4-1 and TRBJ2-7; 16 bases agree with TRBD2. This CDR3 is built from 17 residues. Germline CDR1 MGHRA, CDR2 YSYEKL. The J segment lost 5 bases and the V segment lost 4 bases, leaving 8 bases of the junction unmatched. The CDR3 nucleotides are TGCGCCAGCAGCCCGAGGGGACTAGCGGGAGGGAGCAACGAGCAGTACTTC. Its protein product is CASSPRGLAGGSNEQYF.

This chain uses TRBV19 with TRBJ2-2; TRBD1 agrees at 10 bases. Germline CDR1 is LNHDA and CDR2 is SQIVND (reference sequence). V was clipped by 8 bases and J by 5 bases; unmatched bases: 8. The CDR3 length is 15 residues. The CDR3 region has the DNA TGTGCCAGTTTGACAGGGGGCGGTAATACCGGGGAGCTGTTTTTT. Protein: CASLTGGGNTGELFF.

In nucleotides, the CDR3 is TGTGCCAGCAGTTTCCAGAAACAGGGGGGCTCCTACGAGCAGTACTTC. This gives the protein CASSFQKQGGSYEQYF. The gene calls are TRBV28 and TRBJ2-7; 8 nucleotides match TRBD1. The germline gives CDR1 MDHEN, CDR2 SYDVKM. V gave up 3 bases and J gave up 0 bases; unmatched junction bases: 7. The CDR3 has 16 residues.

This chain links TRBV21-1 with TRBJ1-6; the DNA was not used to check the table's D call, TRBD1. TRBV21-1 is described as a pseudogene. The CDR3 length is 21 residues. CDR3 in amino acids: CASSKSFNAGPRSSYNSPLHF. CDR3 coding DNA: TGTGCCAGCAGCAAATCTTTTAACGCAGGGCCAAGGAGCTCCTATAATTCACCCCTCCACTTT.

V gene TRBV7-9 combines with J gene TRBJ1-3; D possibly corresponds to TRBD1 (5 bases). The CDR3 consists of 16 residues. Deletions cut 5 bases from V and 0 bases from J, with 14 bases between. Germline V lookup: CDR1 SEHNR, CDR2 FQNEAQ (reference sequence). The chain's CDR3 is CASSRPSGVSGNTIYF. DNA of the CDR3: TGTGCCAGCAGCCGCCCGTCGGGGGTCTCTGGAAACACCATATATTTT.

The chain carries TRBV2 and TRBJ1-2; no definite D call. This CDR3 has 14 residues. Germline values: CDR1 SNHLY, CDR2 FYNNEI. V lost 1 base to trimming and J lost 6 bases, with 12 bases between them. In DNA form, the CDR3 reads TGTGCCAGCAGTGAAGTGAGGGTAGCGGATGGCTACACCTTC. It specifies CASSEVRVADGYTF.

This clone occurred a few times. The chain joins TRBV2 to TRBJ2-7; 7 bases fit TRBD1. This CDR3 has 14 residues. With V trimmed by 6 bases and J by 0 bases, 5 bases remained unmatched. Germline V gives CDR1 SNHLY, CDR2 FYNNEI. CDR3 loop: CASSRQGTSYEQYF. The DNA for the CDR3 is TGTGCCAGCAGCCGACAGGGAACCTCCTACGAGCAGTACTTC.

The V and J genes are TRBV19 and TRBJ1-2; D remains unclear. V lost 1 base and J 8 bases, leaving 14 bases between the germline ends. CDR1 LNHDA and CDR2 SQIVND come from the germline V gene (reference sequence). The CDR3 consists of 14 residues. CDR3 loop: CASSIGGQAGGYTF. In DNA, the CDR3 is TGTGCCAGTAGTATAGGTGGGCAGGCTGGAGGCTACACCTTC.

V gene TRBV7-9 combines with J gene TRBJ2-3; 8 bases agree with TRBD2. With 5 bases clipped from V and 14 bases from J, the junction kept 12 bases outside the gene matches. Looked up from germline, CDR1 is SEHNR and CDR2 is FQNEAQ (reference sequence). The CDR3 covers 13 residues. The CDR3 loop reads CASSQSTGTRGYF. The CDR3 DNA reads TGTGCCAGCAGCCAATCCACCGGGACTAGAGGGTATTTT.